Below, 9 T cell receptor beta chains from the same sample are listed, as sequenced in a study of shared clonotypes between healthy human individuals. Assay: immunoSEQ multiplex PCR; the TCRdb copy retains only in-frame clones and omits some. This repertoire shows some 740,000 clones, around 93% found once; its top ten account for less than 25%. The naive CD8 subset, CD45RO-negative cells positively selected for CCR7, excluded terminally differentiated effector memory CD45RA+ cells. Sequencing input: naive CD8+ T cells sorted from blood. The origin of the receptors is a man aged 25-45 years in good health.

The V and J genes are TRBV27 and TRBJ2-1; TRBD1 agrees at 7 bases. The V gene's germline CDR1 is MNHEY and CDR2 SMNVEV (reference sequence). The CDR3 is 15 residues long. V gave up 7 bases and J gave up 6 bases; unmatched junction bases: 12. CDR3 loop: CASTSTGPLGNEQFF. In DNA form, the CDR3 reads TGTGCCAGCACTTCGACAGGGCCTTTAGGCAATGAGCAGTTCTTC.

The chain employs TRBV10-3 and TRBJ2-4; D gene unclear. The length of the CDR3 is 14 residues. The germline gives CDR1 ENHRY, CDR2 SYGVKD. Trimming stripped 10 bases from V and 2 bases from J, with 15 bases between. CDR3 sequence reads: CATGPRYSKNIQYF. CDR3 sequence (DNA): TGTGCCACCGGTCCGAGGTATTCCAAAAACATTCAGTACTTC.

This chain connects TRBV11-1 to TRBJ1-1, with 7 bases that match TRBD1. Germline CDR1 and CDR2: SGHAT and FQDESV (reference sequence). The trim removed 5 bases at V and 1 base at J, leaving 13 bases unmatched. The CDR3 spans 17 residues. In DNA form, the CDR3 reads TGTGCCAGCAGCCCAGGGGGAGGGCCCGAACCGAACACTGAAGCTTTCTTT. Amino acid sequence: CASSPGGGPEPNTEAFF.

The rearrangement uses TRBV19 and TRBJ1-5, with D hard to call. CDR1 and CDR2 (germline): LNHDA, SQIVND (reference sequence). V gave up 5 bases and J gave up 5 bases, with 10 bases separating them. There are 13 residues in the CDR3. CDR3 loop: CASSFLDYQPQHF. In DNA form, the CDR3 reads TGTGCCAGTAGTTTTTTGGATTATCAGCCCCAGCATTTT. The entire variable domain, with the rest obtained from reference TRBV19 and TRBJ1-5, is as follows: DGGITQSPKYLFRKEGQNVTLSCEQNLNHDAMYWYRQDPGQGLRLIYYSQIVNDFQKGDIAEGYSVSREKKESFPLTVTSAQKNPTAFYLCASSFLDYQPQHFGDGTRLSIL.

In its sample, this clone was seen once. The V call is TRBV19, the J call TRBJ2-2, with 8 bases lining up with TRBD1. CDR3 size: 15 residues. The J segment lost 3 bases and the V segment lost 1 base, leaving 1 base of the junction unmatched. The V gene's germline CDR1 is LNHDA and CDR2 SQIVND (reference sequence). The CDR3 loop is CASSIADRDTGELFF. The CDR3 DNA is TGTGCCAGTAGTATAGCGGACAGGGACACCGGGGAGCTGTTTTTT.

Regarding this clone: Other DNA sequences from this sample encode an identical CDR3 as well. This sequence joins TRBV2 and TRBJ2-7; 11 nucleotides align to TRBD2. Germline CDR1 reads SNHLY; CDR2 reads FYNNEI. The CDR3 contains 15 residues. V shed 6 bases, J shed 1 base, and the junction held 5 bases outside the gene matches. The CDR3 DNA reads TGTGCCAGCAGGGCGGGGACTAGCGGATCCTACGAGCAGTACTTC. It is translated as CASRAGTSGSYEQYF.

The chain has TRBV9 and TRBJ2-3, with TRBD2 identical over 8 bases. Germline trimming cut 5 bases from V and 6 bases from J; bases unmatched to any gene: 17. This CDR3 is built from 17 residues. Germline V gives CDR1 SGDLS, CDR2 YYNGEE. In DNA form, the CDR3 reads TGTGCCAGCAGTGTAAGAGCGGGAGTAGGGGGTCCGGATACGCAGTATTTT. It translates to CASSVRAGVGGPDTQYF.

This chain links TRBV2 with TRBJ2-1, with 7 bases fitting TRBD2. The V and J ends lost 0 bases and 5 bases, in that order; junction bases with no gene match: 13. The CDR3 has 18 residues. Germline values: CDR1 SNHLY, CDR2 FYNNEI. CDR3 in amino acids: CASSEAPSLAEKDNEQFF. CDR3 DNA: TGTGCCAGCAGTGAAGCCCCCTCGCTAGCGGAGAAAGACAATGAGCAGTTCTTC.

This clone came up a few times. The CDR3 DNA sequence: TGTGCCAGCAGCTTAAGGGCTTACGAGCAGTACTTC. Residues: CASSLRAYEQYF. V is TRBV7-8 and J is TRBJ2-7; D gene unclear. The CDR3 has 12 amino acids. In germline, CDR1 is SGHVS, CDR2 FQNEAQ. V was shortened by 2 bases and J by 4 bases, with 6 bases between the two germline ends.